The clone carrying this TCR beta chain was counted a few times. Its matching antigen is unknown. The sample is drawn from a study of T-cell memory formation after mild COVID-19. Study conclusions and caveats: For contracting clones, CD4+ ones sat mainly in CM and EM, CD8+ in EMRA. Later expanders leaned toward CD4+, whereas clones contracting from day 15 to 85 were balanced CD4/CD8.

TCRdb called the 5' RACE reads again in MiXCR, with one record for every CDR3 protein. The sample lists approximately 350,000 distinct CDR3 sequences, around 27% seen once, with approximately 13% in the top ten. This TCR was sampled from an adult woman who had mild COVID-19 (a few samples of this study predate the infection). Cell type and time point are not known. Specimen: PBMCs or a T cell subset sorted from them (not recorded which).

The CDR3 DNA reads TGTGCCAGCACCACCCTCCCGGGACAGGGCTACGAGCAGTACTTC. Translating gives CASTTLPGQGYEQYF. The rearrangement joins TRBV6-2 or TRBV6-3 to TRBJ2-7; 9 positions match TRBD1. Germline CDR1 and CDR2: MNHEY and SVGEGT. There are 15 residues in the CDR3. The junction had 10 bases not matched to a gene; V was cut back by 7 bases and J by 3 bases.